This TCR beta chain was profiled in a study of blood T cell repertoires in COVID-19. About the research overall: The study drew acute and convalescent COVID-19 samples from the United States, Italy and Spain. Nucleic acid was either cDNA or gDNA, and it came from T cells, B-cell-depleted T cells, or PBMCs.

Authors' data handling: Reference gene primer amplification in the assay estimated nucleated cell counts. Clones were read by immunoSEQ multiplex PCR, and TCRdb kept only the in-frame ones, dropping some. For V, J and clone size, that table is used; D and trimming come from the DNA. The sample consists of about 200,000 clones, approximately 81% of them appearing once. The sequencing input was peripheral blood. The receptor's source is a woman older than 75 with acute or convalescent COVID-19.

CDR3 in DNA: TGTGCCAGCAGCTTATACCGGGGTCAGCCCCAGCATTTT. Its protein is CASSLYRGQPQHF. V is TRBV11-2 and J is TRBJ1-5; D is uncertain. The CDR3 length is 13 residues. The germline V gene encodes CDR1 SGHAT and CDR2 FQNNGV. V was cut by 2 bases and J by 6 bases, with 8 bases left in between.